This entry lists 5 T cell receptor beta chains sequenced from one sample in a study of T cell repertoires in aging, cancer and after chemotherapy. A mixed TRB-A/B primer pool amplified rearranged TRB by multiplex touch-down PCR. TCRdb independently ran MiXCR on the multiplex PCR reads; one entry per CDR3 protein. The table has 15,000 to 20,000 distinct CDR3 sequences, about two fifths seen once. Peripheral blood genomic DNA, not sorted cells or RNA, was the template. The sequenced material came from blood. Receptors were obtained from a human donor with a solid tumor.

The gene calls are TRBV6-2 or TRBV6-3 and TRBJ1-5, with 8 bases that match TRBD1. Germline V gives CDR1 MNHEY, CDR2 SVGEGT. This CDR3 has 16 residues. Losses at the gene ends were 6 bases for V and 0 bases for J; bases not matched to a gene: 7. CDR3 sequence: CASRLDRGRSNQPQHF. The DNA for the CDR3 is TGTGCCAGCAGACTCGACAGGGGCCGTAGCAATCAGCCCCAGCATTTT.

This sequence joins TRBV7-3 and TRBJ1-6, with D possibly being TRBD1 (6 bases). Germline CDR1 SGHTA, CDR2 FQGTGA. The CDR3 has 15 amino acids. The germline V and J ends were trimmed by 2 bases and 6 bases, with 11 bases remaining between them. CDR3 DNA sequence: TGTGCCAGCAGCTTATTGGGGGGCTCTAATTCACCCCTCCACTTT. It encodes CASSLLGGSNSPLHF.

The genes are TRBV6-1 and TRBJ2-7, with 10 bases that match TRBD1. V gave up 5 bases and J gave up 6 bases; unmatched junction bases: 7. Germline CDR1 reads MNHNS; CDR2 reads SASEGT. This CDR3 is 14 amino acids long. In nucleotides, the CDR3 is TGTGCCAGCAGTTCGGGACAGGGGATTGGCGAGCAGTACTTC. Its translation is CASSSGQGIGEQYF.

This clonotype was detected only a few times. The V gene is TRBV19, the J gene TRBJ2-7; either TRBD1 or TRBD2 may fit D (5 bases each). Germline loops: CDR1 LNHDA, CDR2 SQIVND (reference sequence). Between the trimmed V and J ends, which lost 6 bases and 3 bases, there was a span of 15 bases. The CDR3 sequence is 14 residues long. CDR3 DNA sequence: TGTGCCAGTAGCCCGAGAGGGACCAGCTACGAGCAGTACTTC. Translated, it gives CASSPRGTSYEQYF.

The CDR3 sequence: CASADGNDGYTF. CDR3 coding DNA: TGTGCCAGCGCCGACGGAAACGATGGCTACACCTTC. V gene TRBV6-5 combines with J gene TRBJ1-2; D remains unclear. V was clipped by 8 bases and J by 6 bases, with 13 bases between them. Germline assignment: CDR1 MNHEY and CDR2 SVGAGI. CDR3 length: 12 amino acids.